This is a list of T cell receptor beta chains from one sample in a study of CD8+CD57+ T cells in acquired aplastic anemia. TCRdb called the reads again in MiXCR, with one record for every CDR3 protein. The table includes around 190,000 distinct CDR3 sequences, 45% to 60% detected once. Material: sorted CD4+, CD8+, or CD8+CD57+ T cells (not recorded which) from PBMCs. The receptor source for this set is a human donor with aplastic anemia. Each CDR3 is given with its conserved first and last residue. The D gene is left open where the match is weak. Expanded clones are given a class, and other clones once, few, many or no size at all.

j_call,v_call,clone_size,d_call,cdr3_aa,cdr3_nt
TRBJ1-5,TRBV27,few,NA,CASSITRVSQPQHF,TGTGCCAGCAGTATTACCAGGGTCAGCCAGCCCCAGCATTTT
TRBJ1-4,TRBV20-1,once,NA,CSASDIGGGQPVERLFF,TGCAGTGCTAGCGACATTGGGGGAGGACAGCCCGTCGAGCGACTGTTTTTT
TRBJ1-3,TRBV29-1,many,NA,CSVAKDIGNTIYF,TGCAGCGTTGCCAAGGACATAGGAAACACCATATATTTT
TRBJ2-3,TRBV10-3,NA,TRBD2,CAIRAAGGPSDTQYF,TGTGCCATCAGGGCAGCGGGAGGGCCCTCCGATACGCAGTATTTT
TRBJ1-4,TRBV5-1,few,NA,CASSQGTGENEKLFF,TGCGCCAGCAGCCAGGGGACTGGGGAAAATGAAAAACTGTTTTTT
TRBJ1-2,TRBV7-9,NA,NA,CASSLTQAYGYTF,TGTGCCAGCAGCTTAACACAGGCCTATGGCTACACCTTC
TRBJ1-2,TRBV12-3/TRBV12-4,NA,NA,CASSPVQPYGYTF,TGTGCCAGCAGTCCAGTCCAGCCTTATGGCTACACCTTC
TRBJ1-1,TRBV29-1,NA,NA,CSVEEGAFF,TGCAGCGTTGAAGAAGGGGCTTTCTTT
TRBJ2-3,TRBV14,many,NA,CASSQDRQSTDTQYF,TGTGCCAGCAGCCAAGATCGACAAAGCACAGATACGCAGTATTTT
TRBJ1-2,TRBV29-1,once,NA,CSSHSLGGGGYTF,TGCAGCTCTCATTCCCTGGGAGGAGGAGGCTACACCTTC
TRBJ2-7,TRBV15,NA,NA,CATSRPSREYEQYF,TGTGCCACCAGCAGGCCCTCCAGGGAATACGAGCAGTACTTC
TRBJ2-7,TRBV5-6,NA,TRBD1,CASSAAAGGSSYEQYF,TGTGCCAGCAGCGCCGCTGCAGGGGGCAGCTCCTACGAGCAGTACTTC
TRBJ2-7,TRBV14,NA,NA,CASSPTGDAYEQYF,TGTGCCAGCAGCCCAACGGGGGATGCCTACGAGCAGTACTTC
TRBJ1-4,TRBV2,NA,NA,CASSGVTTNEKLFF,TGTGCCAGCAGTGGGGTAACAACTAATGAAAAACTGTTTTTT
TRBJ1-2,TRBV6-1,many,NA,CASSEGGAGNYGYTF,TGTGCCAGCAGTGAAGGAGGAGCCGGCAACTATGGCTACACCTTC
TRBJ2-2,TRBV9,many,NA,CASSVSGTNTGELFF,TGTGCCAGCAGCGTTAGCGGCACGAACACCGGGGAGCTGTTTTTT
TRBJ2-5,TRBV5-1,many,TRBD1,CASSLGTGIETQYF,TGCGCCAGCAGCTTGGGGACAGGGATAGAGACCCAGTACTTC
TRBJ1-6,TRBV12-3/TRBV12-4,NA,NA,CASSSTVNNSPLHF,TGTGCCAGCAGTTCGACAGTAAATAATTCACCCCTCCACTTT
TRBJ2-7,TRBV30,few,TRBD1,CAWSRGFPYEQYF,TGTGCCTGGTCCAGGGGGTTTCCCTACGAGCAGTACTTC
TRBJ1-6,TRBV4-2,NA,NA,CASSQDRSGNSPLHF,TGTGCTAGCAGCCAAGATCGGTCAGGGAATTCACCCCTCCACTTT
TRBJ1-6,TRBV15,once,NA,CATSRGNNSPLHF,TGTGCCACCAGCAGGGGAAATAATTCACCCCTCCACTTT
TRBJ2-7,TRBV29-1,NA,TRBD1,CSVSSGTGLVYEQYF,TGCAGCGTTTCCTCGGGGACAGGCCTCGTCTACGAGCAGTACTTC
TRBJ1-2,TRBV6-6,many,NA,CASSYSLEGKGGYTF,TGTGCCAGCAGTTACTCCTTAGAGGGGAAAGGGGGCTACACCTTC
TRBJ1-2,TRBV15,NA,TRBD1,CATSTRVTGDGYTF,TGTGCCACCAGCACGCGCGTTACAGGGGATGGCTACACCTTC
TRBJ1-5,TRBV7-9,many,NA,CASSLTAGNQPQHF,TGTGCCAGCAGCTTGACAGCAGGAAATCAGCCCCAGCATTTT
TRBJ2-1,TRBV14,few,TRBD2,CASSPVPKTSGVSSYNEQFF,TGTGCCAGCAGCCCGGTACCCAAGACTAGCGGGGTGAGCTCCTACAATGAGCAGTTCTTC
TRBJ1-3,TRBV29-1,NA,TRBD1,CSVDPGQGSGNTIYF,TGCAGCGTCGACCCGGGACAGGGCTCCGGAAACACCATATATTTT
TRBJ1-4,TRBV19,NA,NA,CASSMIRRELFF,TGTGCCAGTAGTATGATTAGGAGGGAACTGTTTTTT
TRBJ2-1,TRBV19,once,NA,CASSIAGNEQFF,TGTGCCAGTAGTATAGCGGGGAATGAGCAGTTCTTC
TRBJ2-1,TRBV10-3,few,NA,CAISDGMPEGEQFF,TGTGCCATCAGCGACGGGATGCCGGAGGGGGAGCAGTTCTTC
TRBJ1-6,TRBV2,NA,TRBD1,CASSAIDRANSPLHF,TGTGCCAGCAGTGCTATCGACAGGGCCAACTCACCCCTCCACTTT
TRBJ2-5,TRBV7-9,NA,NA,CASSLTRTEVETQYF,TGTGCCAGCAGCTTAACCCGGACGGAAGTGGAGACCCAGTACTTC
TRBJ1-4,TRBV29-1,NA,TRBD1,CSVDQGQGGKLFF,TGCAGCGTCGACCAGGGACAGGGGGGGAAACTGTTTTTT
TRBJ2-3,TRBV4-1,many,NA,CASSHHQPGRDTQYF,TGCGCCAGCAGCCACCACCAACCTGGGCGAGATACGCAGTATTTT
TRBJ2-5,TRBV24-1,NA,TRBD1,CATSVVGTGGEETQYF,TGTGCCACCAGTGTTGTGGGGACAGGGGGCGAAGAGACCCAGTACTTC
TRBJ1-4,TRBV9,NA,NA,CASSPGGENNEKLFF,TGTGCCAGCAGCCCGGGCGGGGAGAATAATGAAAAACTGTTTTTT
TRBJ2-7,TRBV15,few,TRBD2,CATSRLAGVEQYF,TGTGCCACCAGCAGACTAGCGGGAGTTGAGCAGTACTTC
TRBJ2-4,TRBV20-1,many,TRBD1,CSAKTGGNIQYF,TGCAGTGCCAAGACAGGGGGCAACATTCAGTACTTC
TRBJ1-5,TRBV12-3/TRBV12-4,NA,NA,CASSLDVQPQHF,TGTGCCAGCAGTTTAGACGTCCAGCCCCAGCATTTT
TRBJ2-3,TRBV4-2,NA,TRBD2,CASSPRIAGTTDTQYF,TGTGCCAGCAGCCCCCGTATAGCGGGAACCACAGATACGCAGTATTTT
TRBJ2-7,TRBV12-3/TRBV12-4,NA,NA,CASSAETGFVEQYF,TGTGCCAGCAGTGCGGAGACCGGTTTCGTCGAGCAGTACTTC
TRBJ2-7,TRBV5-4,NA,TRBD2,CASSLGGLAGGIEQYF,TGTGCCAGCAGCTTGGGTGGGCTAGCGGGAGGAATCGAGCAGTACTTC
TRBJ1-4,TRBV10-2,NA,NA,CASRRNRGEKLFF,TGCGCCAGCCGCCGAAATAGGGGTGAAAAACTGTTTTTC
TRBJ2-5,TRBV9,NA,TRBD1,CASSAGQGPGETQYF,TGTGCCAGCAGCGCGGGACAGGGTCCTGGGGAGACCCAGTACTTC
TRBJ1-6,TRBV11-1,NA,NA,CASSSFRGGSVYNSPLHF,TGTGCCAGCAGCTCCTTCCGGGGGGGATCCGTCTATAATTCACCCCTCCACTTT
TRBJ2-7,TRBV29-1,few,NA,CSVAVSYEQYF,TGCAGCGTTGCCGTTTCCTACGAGCAGTACTTC
TRBJ1-2,TRBV6-1,many,TRBD1,CASSTTGGQSNYGYTF,TGTGCCAGCAGTACTACAGGGGGCCAATCCAACTATGGCTACACCTTC
TRBJ2-1,TRBV9,once,TRBD1,CASSVGDRYNEQFF,TGTGCCAGCAGCGTGGGGGACAGATACAATGAGCAGTTCTTC
TRBJ2-1,TRBV7-8,many,NA,CASSSRAALRGEQFF,TGTGCCAGCAGCTCCCGGGCAGCGCTTCGGGGGGAGCAGTTCTTC
TRBJ2-7,TRBV11-1,NA,NA,CASSLVGEESLSYEQYF,TGTGCCAGCAGCTTAGTTGGGGAGGAATCCCTCTCCTACGAGCAGTACTTC
TRBJ2-7,TRBV7-2,NA,NA,CASSLGGTSYEQYF,TGTGCCAGCAGCTTAGGTGGGACAAGCTACGAGCAGTACTTC